The next 25 T cell receptor beta chains were all read from a single sample in a study of blood T cell repertoires in COVID-19. Using immunoSEQ multiplex PCR, the repertoire was profiled, and TCRdb retains in-frame clones only, with some absent. This sample has about 150,000 clones; about 80% occur once, and the top ten carry 10% to 15%. The sample comprised peripheral blood. The receptors originated from a man in his 70s who had recovered from COVID-19.

This clone turned up a few times. This chain links TRBV5-6 with TRBJ2-7, with unresolved D. Between the trimmed V and J ends, which lost 4 bases and 7 bases, there was a span of 9 bases. Germline CDR1 SGHDT, CDR2 YYEEEE. There are 11 residues in the CDR3. This CDR3 reads CASSRFREQYF. CDR3 in DNA: TGTGCCAGCAGCCGTTTTCGGGAGCAGTACTTC.

This chain uses TRBV3-1 (or the pseudogene TRBV3-2) with TRBJ1-1; D is unresolved. The V and J ends lost 5 bases and 4 bases respectively, with 8 bases between them. In germline, CDR1 is LGHDT, CDR2 YNNKEL (reference sequence). The CDR3 is 12 residues long. The CDR3 sequence is CASSGPGTEAFF. CDR3 DNA sequence: TGTGCCAGCAGCGGCCCGGGCACTGAAGCTTTCTTT.

This chain links TRBV6-5 with TRBJ2-4, with a possible D match to TRBD2 (6 bases). Germline V lookup: CDR1 MNHEY, CDR2 SVGAGI. The V gene lost 3 bases and the J gene lost 4 bases, with 13 bases spanning the gap. The CDR3 contains 15 residues. CDR3 sequence reads: CASSYSGRRKNIQYF. DNA of the CDR3: TGTGCCAGCAGTTATAGCGGAAGGAGGAAAAACATTCAGTACTTC.

The rearrangement uses TRBV4-1 and TRBJ2-2; no clear D gene. With 4 bases removed from V and 2 bases from J, the gap between germline ends came to 14 bases. Germline V lookup: CDR1 MGHRA, CDR2 YSYEKL. The CDR3 has 16 residues. The CDR3 sequence is CASSPVALLNTGELFF. CDR3 nucleotide sequence: TGCGCCAGCAGCCCCGTCGCACTCCTCAACACCGGGGAGCTGTTTTTT.

The table lists this clone with a count of one. This chain uses TRBV30 with TRBJ1-1; 10 nucleotides agree with TRBD1. Germline V gives CDR1 GTSNPN, CDR2 SVGIG (reference sequence). The J segment lost 0 bases and the V segment lost 3 bases, leaving 1 base of the junction unmatched. The CDR3 contains 14 residues. The chain's CDR3 is CAWRGTGVNTEAFF. Here the CDR3 DNA reads TGTGCCTGGAGGGGGACAGGGGTGAACACTGAAGCTTTCTTT.

The J gene is TRBJ2-7, the V gene TRBV5-4, with TRBD2 matching over 12 bases. The CDR3 is made up of 16 amino acids. CDR1 is SGHNT and CDR2 is YYREEE in the germline V gene (reference sequence). The J segment lost 4 bases and the V segment lost 5 bases, leaving 10 bases of the junction unmatched. The CDR3 nucleotides are TGTGCCAGCAGTCGCCCCGGGACTAGCGGGTTTTACGAGCAGTACTTC. Its translation: CASSRPGTSGFYEQYF.

This chain links TRBV19 with TRBJ2-7; TRBD2 matches 7 bases. The CDR3 is made up of 13 amino acids. The trim removed 6 bases at V and 5 bases at J, leaving 7 bases unmatched. Looked up from germline, CDR1 is LNHDA and CDR2 is SQIVND (reference sequence). The CDR3 loop reads CASSQAGRDEQYF. Written as DNA, the CDR3 is TGTGCCAGTAGCCAAGCGGGACGCGACGAGCAGTACTTC.

The chain carries TRBV5-1 and TRBJ1-2; 12 bases are shared with TRBD1. CDR3 length equals 16 residues. Germline CDR1 SGHRS, CDR2 YFSETQ. After removal of 0 bases from V and 6 bases from J, the junction contained 6 bases not matched to a gene. CDR3 DNA sequence: TGCGCCAGCAGCTTGGATGGGACAGGGGGCTTTGATGGCTACACCTTC. It yields the protein CASSLDGTGGFDGYTF. Combining the CDR3 with reference TRBV5-1 and TRBJ1-2 gives the whole variable domain KAGVTQTPRYLIKTRGQQVTLSCSPISGHRSVSWYQQTPGQGLQFLFEYFSETQRNKGNFPGRFSGRQFSNSRSEMNVSTLELGDSALYLCASSLDGTGGFDGYTFGSGTRLTVV.

This chain links TRBV20-1 with TRBJ2-5; a weak D match, TRBD2 (6 bases). The CDR3 is 16 residues long. V was cut by 3 bases and J by 5 bases, with 22 bases left in between. Germline V gives CDR1 DFQATT, CDR2 SNEGSKA (reference sequence). CDR3 protein: CSASNPLGAGRETQYF. For the CDR3, the DNA is TGCAGTGCTAGTAACCCCCTGGGCGCGGGAAGGGAGACCCAGTACTTC.

This clone came up once. The rearrangement uses TRBV10-3 and TRBJ1-1; no clear D. CDR1 and CDR2 from the germline V gene are ENHRY and SYGVKD. V was cut by 8 bases and J by 3 bases, with 13 bases left in between. The CDR3 has 13 residues. The CDR3 spells CAIAQSGDTEAFF. The CDR3 coding sequence is TGTGCCATCGCCCAGTCGGGAGACACTGAAGCTTTCTTT.

This clone was detected a few times. CDR3 sequence (DNA): TGCGCCAGCAGACTTAGCGGGAGGGGGAACACCGGGGAGCTGTTTTTT. The encoded protein is CASRLSGRGNTGELFF. This chain uses TRBV10-2 with TRBJ2-2; 11 bases are shared with TRBD2. Germline CDR1 reads WSHSY; CDR2 reads SAAADI. After removal of 6 bases from V and 1 base from J, the junction contained 4 bases not matched to a gene. The CDR3 has 16 residues.

This chain uses TRBV5-6 with TRBJ2-1, with D unclear. With 2 bases removed from V and 3 bases from J, the gap between germline ends came to 9 bases. Per germline, CDR1 SGHDT and CDR2 YYEEEE. There are 14 residues in the CDR3. Here the CDR3 reads CASSLDTDYNEQFF. As DNA, the CDR3 is TGTGCCAGCAGCTTAGACACTGACTACAATGAGCAGTTCTTC.

V gene TRBV7-2 combines with J gene TRBJ2-3; D is possibly TRBD1 (6 bases). The CDR3 extends over 15 amino acids. Germline values: CDR1 SGHTA, CDR2 FQGNSA. V gave up 5 bases and J gave up 0 bases, with 12 bases separating them. The CDR3 here is CASSPWQGSTDTQYF. The CDR3 bases are TGTGCCAGCAGCCCCTGGCAGGGGAGCACAGATACGCAGTATTTT.

V is TRBV28 and J is TRBJ1-1; 8 bases are a match to TRBD1. The CDR3 has 14 amino acids. CDR1 is MDHEN, CDR2 SYDVKM, per germline. V trimming: 4 bases; J trimming: 3 bases; junction bases outside the gene matches: 4. CDR3 in amino acids: CASSSAQGDTEAFF. The DNA of the CDR3 is TGTGCCAGCAGTTCGGCACAGGGGGACACTGAAGCTTTCTTT.

The chain couples TRBV7-4 to TRBJ2-7; possible D gene TRBD2, 6 bases. CDR1 SGHVT and CDR2 SQSDAQ come from the germline V gene. Trimming cost V 8 bases and J 3 bases, with 14 bases left between them. The CDR3 has 13 amino acids. The CDR3 protein is CASPSWRDYEQYF. The DNA of the CDR3 is TGTGCCAGCCCCTCTTGGCGGGACTACGAGCAGTACTTC.

This clone was seen a handful of times. V usage is TRBV7-9 and J usage is TRBJ2-3; a weak D match, TRBD1 (6 bases). This CDR3 contains 15 residues. Deletions cut 5 bases from V and 2 bases from J, with 14 bases between. CDR1 and CDR2 from the germline V gene are SEHNR and FQNEAQ (reference sequence). The chain's CDR3 is CASSIDRSNTDTQYF. The CDR3 DNA reads TGTGCCAGCAGCATCGACAGGTCGAACACAGATACGCAGTATTTT.

The chain couples TRBV11-3 to TRBJ2-1, with D perhaps matching TRBD2 (6 bases). The germline V and J ends were trimmed by 6 bases and 6 bases, with 15 bases remaining between them. The CDR3 consists of 14 residues. Germline V CDR1 and CDR2: SGHNT, YENEEA. The CDR3 coding sequence is TGTGCCAGCAGTTCCACCAATAGCGGCAATGAGCAGTTCTTC. As protein: CASSSTNSGNEQFF.

This clone has just a few counts. This CDR3 reads CASSIRQGVDTEAFF. For the CDR3, the DNA is TGTGCCAGTAGTATCCGACAGGGAGTAGATACTGAAGCTTTCTTT. The rearrangement joins TRBV19 to TRBJ1-1, with 7 bases identical to TRBD1. Germline CDR1 reads LNHDA; CDR2 reads SQIVND (reference sequence). CDR3 length equals 15 residues. J lost 5 bases, V lost 3 bases, and 9 bases had no gene match. The full variable domain, completed using reference TRBV19 and TRBJ1-1, is DGGITQSPKYLFRKEGQNVTLSCEQNLNHDAMYWYRQDPGQGLRLIYYSQIVNDFQKGDIAEGYSVSREKKESFPLTVTSAQKNPTAFYLCASSIRQGVDTEAFFGQGTRLTVV.

The rearrangement links TRBV2 to TRBJ1-5; D might be TRBD1 (5 bases). Trimming took off 2 bases at V and 3 bases at J, with 14 bases between the two ends. The germline V gene has CDR1 SNHLY and CDR2 FYNNEI. This CDR3 spans 16 amino acids. CDR3 in amino acids: CASSEQLPGHNQPQHF. CDR3 DNA sequence: TGTGCCAGCAGTGAACAACTGCCAGGGCACAATCAGCCCCAGCATTTT.

This clone was counted between two and nine times. The chain combines TRBV20-1 with TRBJ1-3; TRBD1 aligns across 9 bases. CDR3 length equals 14 residues. After removal of 3 bases from V and 7 bases from J, the junction contained 7 bases not matched to a gene. Germline V gene sequence: CDR1 DFQATT, CDR2 SNEGSKA (reference sequence). In DNA form, the CDR3 reads TGCAGTGCTAGTACAGGGGGCATAAGGAACACCATATATTTT. Amino acids: CSASTGGIRNTIYF.

V usage is TRBV18 and J usage is TRBJ2-5; D is unresolved. CDR3 size: 14 residues. Per germline, CDR1 KGHSH and CDR2 LQKENI. Between the trimmed V and J ends, which lost 3 bases and 5 bases, there was a span of 13 bases. The CDR3 region has the DNA TGTGCCAGCTCACCCTCGAGTGCTAGGGAGACCCAGTACTTC. Translated: CASSPSSARETQYF.

The V gene is TRBV6-5, the J gene TRBJ2-1; TRBD2 agrees at 7 bases. The ends lost 8 bases at V and 0 bases at J; junction bases unmatched: 7. The CDR3 runs to 15 residues. CDR1 is MNHEY, CDR2 SVGAGI, per germline. The CDR3 here is CASRLAVSSYNEQFF. As DNA, the CDR3 is TGTGCCAGCCGGCTAGCGGTAAGCTCCTACAATGAGCAGTTCTTC.

The chain joins TRBV6-2 or TRBV6-3 to TRBJ1-5, with 8 bases identical to TRBD1. Germline CDR1 is MNHEY and CDR2 is SVGEGT. The junction had 4 bases not matched to a gene; V was cut back by 0 bases and J by 0 bases. CDR3 length equals 17 residues. This chain's CDR3 is CASSYSQGEYSNQPQHF. CDR3 DNA sequence: TGTGCCAGCAGTTACTCACAGGGGGAGTATAGCAATCAGCCCCAGCATTTT.

The chain employs TRBV29-1 and TRBJ2-5, with a possible D match to TRBD1 (6 bases). Trimming left V 3 bases short and J 5 bases short, with 13 bases between. The CDR3 extends over 13 amino acids. The germline gives CDR1 SQVTM, CDR2 ANQGSEA. The CDR3 is CSVEGAWRETQYF. The CDR3 nucleotides are TGCAGCGTTGAGGGGGCTTGGAGGGAGACCCAGTACTTC.

The chain is built from TRBV4-3 and TRBJ2-1, with 8 positions matching TRBD2. Germline V gives CDR1 LGHNA, CDR2 YSLEER. V lost 0 bases, J lost 7 bases, and 11 bases stayed unmatched. The CDR3 extends over 17 amino acids. Here the CDR3 reads CASSQEASSGSNNEQFF. Here the CDR3 DNA reads TGCGCCAGCAGCCAAGAGGCCTCGAGCGGGAGTAATAATGAGCAGTTCTTC.